The clone carrying this T cell receptor (beta chain) came up many times. The antigen is undetermined. This entry comes from a study of CD8 T cells in ankylosing spondylitis. CDR1 and CDR2 from the germline V gene are SGHRS and YFSETQ. Trimming left V 5 bases short and J 5 bases short, with 19 bases between. The CDR3 loop spans 15 amino acids. TCRdb reanalysed the 5' RACE reads using MiXCR and keeps one entry per CDR3 protein. Among a few hundred thousand distinct CDR3 sequences listed, around 19% were seen once. Regarding the study as a whole: Among TCR beta sequences, a motif of under ten highly homologous variants appeared characteristic of ankylosing spondylitis blood.

This rearrangement joins TRBV5-1 to TRBJ2-5; D is perhaps TRBD1 or TRBD2 (5 bases each). Sequencing was carried out using blood, either unsorted or a sorted T cell fraction (not recorded which). The sequence derives from a male donor with ankylosing spondylitis. This CDR3 is CASSGSGSVGETQYF. CDR3 DNA: TGCGCCAGCAGTGGTTCAGGGAGTGTTGGGGAGACCCAGTACTTC. Combining the CDR3 with reference TRBV5-1 and TRBJ2-5 gives the whole variable domain KAGVTQTPRYLIKTRGQQVTLSCSPISGHRSVSWYQQTPGQGLQFLFEYFSETQRNKGNFPGRFSGRQFSNSRSEMNVSTLELGDSALYLCASSGSGSVGETQYFGPGTRLLVL.